This T cell receptor beta chain was identified during a study of CD8+ T cells in alopecia areata. RNA extraction was followed by reverse transcription into cDNA, which acted as the sequencing template. Using immunoSEQ multiplex PCR, the repertoire was profiled, and TCRdb retains in-frame clones only, with some absent. The sample includes roughly 140,000 clones, 50% to 65% of them seen just once. V was pared by 3 bases and J by 13 bases, with 15 bases between. The CDR3 runs 11 residues. From germline, CDR1 is SQVTM and CDR2 ANQGSEA. The receptor comes from a human donor with alopecia areata. The chain joins TRBV29-1 to TRBJ1-2, with D possibly matching TRBD1 (6 bases). Sequencing was performed on CD8+ T cells sorted from blood, taken at week 0. The CDR3 reads CSVDRQAERTF. In nucleotides, the CDR3 is TGCAGCGTTGATAGACAGGCCGAGCGCACCTTC.